This T cell receptor beta chain was recovered during a study of a mutant IDH1 vaccine in newly diagnosed glioma. At the level of the study: Initiation of the vaccine course occurred 4-6 weeks after radiotherapy alone, or alongside temozolomide cycles.

As for time point: week 5, during vaccination. Every single dose of the vaccine, 300 ug of mutant IDH1 20-mer peptide, came with topical imiquimod. Sequencing was performed with immunoSEQ multiplex PCR; in TCRdb, only in-frame clones are kept and a portion is missing. The repertoire holds about 40,000 clones, approximately 91% seen once, with about 2.6% in the top ten. In the case of this clone: Its target is unknown.

V lost 3 bases, J lost 3 bases, and 5 bases lay in between. CDR3 length: 13 amino acids. The germline CDR1 and CDR2 sequences are MRHNA and SNTAGT. The source was PBMCs, collected from a glioma patient whose treatment included an IDH1 peptide vaccine. The chain is built from TRBV6-4 and TRBJ2-2, with D perhaps TRBD1 or TRBD2 (5 bases each). This receptor was taken from a man aged 50 or older with glioma. The DNA for the CDR3 is TGTGCCAGCAGTGAGGGGGACACCGGGGAGCTGTTTTTT. Its translation is CASSEGDTGELFF.